This TCR beta chain was captured by sequencing in a study of T cell responses to AZD1222 COVID-19 vaccine. Study observations and caveats: At baseline, seropositivity was found in only five or six AZD1222 recipients.

Deletions cut 10 bases from V and 4 bases from J, with 19 bases between. CDR1 ENHRY and CDR2 SYGVKD come from the germline V gene. This CDR3 is 14 amino acids long. Repertoires were generated with immunoSEQ multiplex PCR, while TCRdb's copy carries only in-frame clones and drops some. Of about 160,000 clones listed, roughly 90% are singletons. To note about this clone: The target antigen is unknown.

Second doses that came at about 4 or about 12 weeks were put together. This material consisted of peripheral blood, taken 28 days after the second AZD1222 dose. The source is an adult who received the AZD1222 COVID-19 vaccine. V is TRBV10-3 and J is TRBJ1-1; tentative D call: TRBD1 (6 bases). CDR3: CASEFSQGSTEAFF. CDR3 bases: TGTGCCAGCGAGTTCAGTCAGGGGTCCACTGAAGCTTTCTTT.